This is a list of T cell receptor beta chains from one sample in a study of shared clonotypes between healthy human individuals. Libraries were prepared by immunoSEQ multiplex PCR; TCRdb keeps only in-frame clonotypes and omits some of them. The sample includes nearly 750,000 clones, 72% of them seen just once. The sample taken for sequencing was memory CD4+ T cells sorted from blood. These receptors all come from a woman aged 30 to 39 in good health. CDR3s include the opening cysteine and the closing phenylalanine or tryptophan. A D gene is named only where the DNA matches it firmly. Size is omitted from some rows. Given values are once, few, many or a class for expanded clones.

d_call: TRBD1
clone_size: -
v_call: TRBV29-1
j_call: TRBJ2-1
cdr3_aa: CSVEIPPDRVGNEQFF
cdr3_nt: TGCAGCGTTGAAATTCCTCCGGACAGGGTCGGGAATGAGCAGTTCTTC

d_call: -
clone_size: -
v_call: TRBV6-1
j_call: TRBJ1-1
cdr3_aa: CASSGTLNTEAFF
cdr3_nt: TGTGCCAGTTCCGGGACACTGAACACTGAAGCTTTCTTT

d_call: TRBD1
clone_size: -
v_call: TRBV9
j_call: TRBJ2-7
cdr3_aa: CASSVGQGEYEQYF
cdr3_nt: TGTGCCAGCAGCGTAGGACAGGGTGAATACGAGCAGTACTTC

d_call: -
clone_size: -
v_call: TRBV11-2
j_call: TRBJ1-1
cdr3_aa: CASSLRTGTEAFF
cdr3_nt: TGTGCCAGCAGCCTTCGGACTGGGACTGAAGCTTTCTTT

d_call: TRBD2
clone_size: -
v_call: TRBV5-6
j_call: TRBJ2-7
cdr3_aa: CASSSSREGNEQYF
cdr3_nt: TGTGCCAGCAGCAGTAGCCGGGAGGGTAACGAGCAGTACTTC

d_call: TRBD1
clone_size: -
v_call: TRBV19
j_call: TRBJ2-7
cdr3_aa: CASRQGAVGEQYF
cdr3_nt: TGTGCCAGTAGACAGGGGGCCGTAGGCGAGCAGTACTTC

d_call: -
clone_size: once
v_call: TRBV11-2
j_call: TRBJ2-2
cdr3_aa: CASRRATGTANTGELFF
cdr3_nt: TGTGCCAGCAGAAGAGCCACCGGGACGGCGAACACCGGGGAGCTGTTTTTT

d_call: -
clone_size: -
v_call: TRBV5-4
j_call: TRBJ2-5
cdr3_aa: CASSFPNRRETQYF
cdr3_nt: TGTGCCAGCAGCTTCCCCAACAGGAGAGAGACCCAGTACTTC

d_call: TRBD1
clone_size: -
v_call: TRBV5-1
j_call: TRBJ1-1
cdr3_aa: CASSYATGGRIMNTEAFF
cdr3_nt: TGCGCCAGCAGCTACGCGACAGGGGGCCGAATAATGAACACTGAAGCTTTCTTT

d_call: TRBD2
clone_size: -
v_call: TRBV5-4
j_call: TRBJ2-3
cdr3_aa: CAITPPSTSGRAPLTDTQYF
cdr3_nt: TGTGCCATCACTCCTCCTAGCACTAGCGGGAGGGCCCCCCTGACAGATACGCAGTATTTT

d_call: TRBD2
clone_size: -
v_call: TRBV28
j_call: TRBJ2-2
cdr3_aa: CASRGSGSQGTGELFF
cdr3_nt: TGTGCCAGCAGGGGAAGCGGGAGTCAGGGCACCGGGGAGCTGTTTTTT

d_call: TRBD1
clone_size: -
v_call: TRBV7-2
j_call: TRBJ1-1
cdr3_aa: CASSFKLRQGDGTEAFF
cdr3_nt: TGTGCCAGCAGCTTCAAATTGCGACAGGGGGATGGGACTGAAGCTTTCTTT

d_call: -
clone_size: -
v_call: TRBV19
j_call: TRBJ2-7
cdr3_aa: CASSRGRPTYEQYF
cdr3_nt: TGTGCCAGTAGCCGGGGGAGGCCAACCTACGAGCAGTACTTC

d_call: -
clone_size: many
v_call: TRBV4-2
j_call: TRBJ2-1
cdr3_aa: CASSQVLGYNEQFF
cdr3_nt: TGTGCCAGCAGCCAAGTTTTGGGATACAATGAGCAGTTCTTC

d_call: -
clone_size: -
v_call: TRBV15
j_call: TRBJ2-7
cdr3_aa: CATSRLSTANYEQYF
cdr3_nt: TGTGCCACCAGCAGACTTTCGACAGCGAACTACGAGCAGTACTTC

d_call: -
clone_size: -
v_call: TRBV5-8
j_call: TRBJ2-1
cdr3_aa: CASSGRSYNEQFF
cdr3_nt: TGTGCCAGCAGCGGGAGATCCTACAATGAGCAGTTCTTC

d_call: -
clone_size: -
v_call: TRBV19
j_call: TRBJ2-7
cdr3_aa: CASSIQGSYEQYF
cdr3_nt: TGTGCCAGTAGTATTCAGGGCTCCTACGAGCAGTACTTC

d_call: TRBD2
clone_size: -
v_call: TRBV11-2
j_call: TRBJ2-1
cdr3_aa: CASSPAGLSYNEQFF
cdr3_nt: TGTGCCAGCAGCCCAGCGGGACTATCCTACAATGAGCAGTTCTTC

d_call: -
clone_size: few
v_call: TRBV29-1
j_call: TRBJ1-1
cdr3_aa: CSVEVPPNTEAFF
cdr3_nt: TGCAGCGTTGAAGTGCCCCCGAACACTGAAGCTTTCTTT

d_call: -
clone_size: -
v_call: TRBV29-1
j_call: TRBJ2-6
cdr3_aa: CSVDDPGGANVLTF
cdr3_nt: TGCAGCGTGGATGACCCGGGAGGGGCCAACGTCCTGACTTTC

d_call: -
clone_size: -
v_call: TRBV7-2
j_call: TRBJ1-1
cdr3_aa: CASSLDAGEAFF
cdr3_nt: TGTGCCAGCAGCTTAGATGCGGGGGAAGCTTTCTTT

d_call: -
clone_size: -
v_call: TRBV7-2
j_call: TRBJ1-1
cdr3_aa: CASSSGQPGNTEAFF
cdr3_nt: TGTGCCAGCAGCTCAGGACAACCGGGGAACACTGAAGCTTTCTTT

d_call: TRBD1
clone_size: -
v_call: TRBV7-9
j_call: TRBJ1-4
cdr3_aa: CASSRDSLNEKLFF
cdr3_nt: TGTGCCAGCAGCCGGGACAGCCTTAATGAAAAACTGTTTTTT

d_call: -
clone_size: -
v_call: TRBV5-1
j_call: TRBJ1-1
cdr3_aa: CASSLALQAPRGTEAFF
cdr3_nt: TGCGCCAGCAGCTTGGCCTTGCAGGCCCCTAGAGGCACTGAAGCTTTCTTT

d_call: -
clone_size: -
v_call: TRBV19
j_call: TRBJ2-2
cdr3_aa: CASITANTGELFF
cdr3_nt: TGTGCCAGTATTACAGCAAACACCGGGGAGCTGTTTTTT

d_call: TRBD1
clone_size: few
v_call: TRBV12-5
j_call: TRBJ1-1
cdr3_aa: CASGLIRTGVSEAFF
cdr3_nt: TGTGCTAGTGGTTTGATTCGGACAGGGGTCTCTGAAGCTTTCTTT

d_call: TRBD1
clone_size: -
v_call: TRBV13
j_call: TRBJ1-3
cdr3_aa: CASSLVTGESGNTIYF
cdr3_nt: TGTGCCAGCAGCTTAGTGACAGGGGAATCTGGAAACACCATATATTTT

d_call: TRBD2
clone_size: few
v_call: TRBV6-6
j_call: TRBJ2-7
cdr3_aa: CASSRGTSGTYEQYF
cdr3_nt: TGTGCCAGCAGCCGCGGGACTAGCGGGACCTACGAGCAGTACTTC

d_call: -
clone_size: many
v_call: TRBV4-1
j_call: TRBJ1-4
cdr3_aa: CASSLTRLNEKLFF
cdr3_nt: TGCGCCAGCAGCCTAACACGGCTTAATGAAAAACTGTTTTTT

d_call: TRBD1
clone_size: -
v_call: TRBV12-5
j_call: TRBJ1-2
cdr3_aa: CASGSSRDRGRVGGYGYTF
cdr3_nt: TGTGCTAGTGGTTCTTCCCGGGACAGGGGGCGAGTTGGCGGCTATGGCTACACCTTC

d_call: -
clone_size: -
v_call: TRBV19
j_call: TRBJ1-4
cdr3_aa: CASSHPRGTATNEKLFF
cdr3_nt: TGTGCCAGTAGTCACCCAAGGGGGACGGCAACTAATGAAAAACTGTTTTTT

d_call: TRBD1
clone_size: -
v_call: TRBV5-1
j_call: TRBJ2-3
cdr3_aa: CASSLNRGDTQYF
cdr3_nt: TGCGCCAGCAGCTTAAACAGGGGTGATACGCAGTATTTT

d_call: TRBD1
clone_size: few
v_call: TRBV28
j_call: TRBJ2-7
cdr3_aa: CASTDRVGEQYF
cdr3_nt: TGTGCCAGCACGGACAGGGTTGGCGAGCAGTACTTC

d_call: -
clone_size: -
v_call: TRBV21-1
j_call: TRBJ1-5
cdr3_aa: CASSKRPGEPQHF
cdr3_nt: TGTGCCAGCAGCAAAAGGCCGGGGGAGCCCCAGCATTTT

d_call: TRBD1
clone_size: -
v_call: TRBV2
j_call: TRBJ1-1
cdr3_aa: CASSEQGEDSEAFF
cdr3_nt: TGTGCCAGCAGTGAACAGGGGGAAGATAGTGAAGCTTTCTTT

d_call: -
clone_size: -
v_call: TRBV7-2
j_call: TRBJ2-7
cdr3_aa: CASSRGQTISYEQYF
cdr3_nt: TGTGCCAGCAGCCGCGGACAGACCATTTCCTACGAGCAGTACTTC